This T cell receptor (beta chain) appears in the sequencing data of a study of spatial heterogeneity in lung cancer (dated by TCRdb to about 2019). Background for the entire study: The donors were fewer than 90 patients from the lung TRACERx cohort who had early-stage, untreated non-small cell lung cancer. Follow-up PBMC samples were sequenced whenever the samples were available, and the median time to follow-up was around two years after resection. Beta-chain transcripts were consistently detected in greater numbers than alpha-chain transcripts, which likely reflects a higher abundance of beta-chain transcripts. In the raw uncorrected reads, each unique combination of TCR and UMI appeared more than ten times on average. TCR alpha and beta repertoires were quantitatively compared across multiple tumor regions, matched nontumor lung and blood in non-small cell lung cancer. Nonsynonymous mutation counts, determined by whole-exome sequencing of tumor tissue, were related to features of the TCR repertoire. At surgery, both alpha and beta chains were TCR-sequenced in under 250 tumor regions, fewer than 85 matched nontumor lung samples and 56 PBMC samples.

The library relied on 5' RACE. The data were produced on a NextSeq 500. The TCR library protocol attached a unique molecular identifier to each TCR cDNA molecule to allow correction of PCR and sequencing errors. In the authors' own workflow: TCR identification, UMI-based error correction and CDR3 extraction were performed with Decombinator tools. TCRs above a frequency of 2 per 1,000, corresponding to the top 1% of the tumor frequency distribution, were defined as expanded. Renyi diversity was computed with the R vegan package after each repertoire had been subsampled 100 times to 5,000 TCRs. CDR3 similarity networks were built from amino acid triplet string-kernel similarity, with CDR3s being connected when pairwise similarity was above 0.82. TCRdb trimmed public reads at Q25 via fastp, called clones via MiXCR and kept in-frame beta chains. For every CDR3 protein sequence, its rows merge into one entry that carries the most common genes and DNA. In this record, the V and J calls reflect TCRdb's handling and not the investigators' own analysis. Across this sample there are some 30,000 distinct CDR3 sequences, with about 10% seen only once. The ten largest clones take up approximately 30% of the sample.

Comments on this clonotype: Its antigen is unknown. The input lacks base qualities; no much larger clone sits a single base away.

What the study reported, not specific to this receptor: Only 14 patients were included in the comparisons of baseline and follow-up blood repertoires. Additional single-cell paired TCR alpha and beta sequencing was considered necessary to confirm, at a functional level, the hypothesis that regional TCRs recognize regional mutations. Ubiquitous expanded tumor TCRs were found in blood more often at tumor resection than at routine follow-up.

In the paper's terms, the time point label means: blood at routine non-recurrence follow-up after resection. TCR sequencing used whole RNA extracted from tumor and nontumor lung tissue, or from cryopreserved PBMC samples, without cell sorting. A patient was chosen for TCR sequencing only when enough RNA was available from at least two tumor regions. The source was PBMCs, collected at follow-up. This clonotype was obtained from a female donor with early-stage non-small cell lung cancer.

The CDR3 reads as follows: CASSLSGGRNGYTF. The nucleotides are TGTGCCAGCAGCTTATCAGGAGGTCGTAATGGCTACACCTTC. The receptor chain draws on TRBV7-7 and TRBJ1-2, with no D gene named confidently. Cut back by 2 bases and 6 bases, the V and J ends lie 13 bases apart. Based on the germline V gene (reference sequence), the CDR1 and CDR2 sequences are SSHAT and FNYEAQ. The cysteine opens and the phenylalanine closes a CDR3 of 14 amino acids. CDR3 DNA is the only sequence kept; it has 42 bases, read in frame from the first base.